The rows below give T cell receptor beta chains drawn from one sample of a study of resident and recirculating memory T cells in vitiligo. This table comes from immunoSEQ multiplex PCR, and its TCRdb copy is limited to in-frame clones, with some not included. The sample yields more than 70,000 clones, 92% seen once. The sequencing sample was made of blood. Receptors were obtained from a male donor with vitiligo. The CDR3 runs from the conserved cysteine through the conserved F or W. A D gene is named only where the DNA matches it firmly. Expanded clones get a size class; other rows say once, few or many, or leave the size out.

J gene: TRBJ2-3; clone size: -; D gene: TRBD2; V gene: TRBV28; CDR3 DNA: TGTGCCAGCAGGGAAGCCGGGACTAGCGGGAGGGCCTTGTCGCAGTATTTT; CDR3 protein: CASREAGTSGRALSQYF
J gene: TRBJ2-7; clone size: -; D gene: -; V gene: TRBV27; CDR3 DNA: TGTGCCAGCAGTTTCCTAGGGAGCGAGCAGTACTTC; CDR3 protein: CASSFLGSEQYF
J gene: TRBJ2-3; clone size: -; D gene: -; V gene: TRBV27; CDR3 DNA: TGTGCCAGCAGTTTAGGACGGGGGATGGTTACGCAGTATTTT; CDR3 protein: CASSLGRGMVTQYF
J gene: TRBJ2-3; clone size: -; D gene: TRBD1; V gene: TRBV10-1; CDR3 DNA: TGCGCCAGCAGTGAGGTGGGGGACAGATACACAGATACGCAGTATTTT; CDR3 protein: CASSEVGDRYTDTQYF
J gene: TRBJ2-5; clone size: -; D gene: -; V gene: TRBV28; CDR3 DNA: TGTGCCAGCAGTTTATTGGCGGGATTGAGACAAGAGACCCAGTACTTC; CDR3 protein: CASSLLAGLRQETQYF
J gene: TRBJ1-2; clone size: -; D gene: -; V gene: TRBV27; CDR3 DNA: TGTGCCAGGAGCCAGGGGCCCGATGGCTACACCTTC; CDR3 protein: CARSQGPDGYTF
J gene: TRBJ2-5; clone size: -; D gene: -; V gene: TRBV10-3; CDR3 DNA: TGTGCCATCAGTCGCGGGGAACAAGAGACCCAGTACTTC; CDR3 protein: CAISRGEQETQYF
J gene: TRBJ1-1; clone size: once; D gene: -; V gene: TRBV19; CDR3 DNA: TGTGCCACTAGCTCCATGACAGGCCATGAAGCTTTCTTT; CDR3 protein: CATSSMTGHEAFF
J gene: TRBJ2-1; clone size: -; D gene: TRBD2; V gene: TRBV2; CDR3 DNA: TGTGCCAGCACTGTACGACTGCTAGCGGGGGGACCTTACAATGAGCAGTTCTTC; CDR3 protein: CASTVRLLAGGPYNEQFF
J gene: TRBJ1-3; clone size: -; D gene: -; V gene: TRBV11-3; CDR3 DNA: TGTGCCAGCAGCTTAAAACTTGGAAACACCATATATTTT; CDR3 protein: CASSLKLGNTIYF
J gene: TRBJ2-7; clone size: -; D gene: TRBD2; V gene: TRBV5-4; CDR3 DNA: TGTGCCAGCAGCTTGGGGGGACTAGCGGGAACCTACGAGCAGTACTTC; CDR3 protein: CASSLGGLAGTYEQYF
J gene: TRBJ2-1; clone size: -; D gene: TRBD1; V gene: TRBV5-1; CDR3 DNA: TGCGCCAGCAGCCCGTCACAGGGGATGGGGTACAATGAGCAGTTCTTC; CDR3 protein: CASSPSQGMGYNEQFF
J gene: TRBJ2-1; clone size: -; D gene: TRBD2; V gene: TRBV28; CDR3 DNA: TGTGCCAGCAGCCTGAGGGGGGGACTAGCGGGAGAGGTCTTC; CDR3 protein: CASSLRGGLAGEVF
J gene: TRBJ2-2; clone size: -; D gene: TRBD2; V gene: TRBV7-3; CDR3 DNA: TGTGCCAGCAGCTTAAGTAGAGGACTAGCGACGAACACCGGGGAGCTGTTTTTT; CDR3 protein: CASSLSRGLATNTGELFF
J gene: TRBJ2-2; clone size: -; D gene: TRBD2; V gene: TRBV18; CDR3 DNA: TGTGCCAGCTCACCACCGGGACTAGTTTCGTTGGGGGAGCTGTTTTTT; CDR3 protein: CASSPPGLVSLGELFF
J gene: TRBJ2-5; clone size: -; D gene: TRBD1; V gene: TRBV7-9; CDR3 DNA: TGTGCCAGCAGCCGGACAGGGTCTCACCAAGAGACCCAGTACTTC; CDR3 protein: CASSRTGSHQETQYF
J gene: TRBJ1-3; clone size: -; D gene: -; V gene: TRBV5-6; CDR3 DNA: TGTGCCAGCAGGGACAGACGAACTGGAAACACCATATATTTT; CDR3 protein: CASRDRRTGNTIYF
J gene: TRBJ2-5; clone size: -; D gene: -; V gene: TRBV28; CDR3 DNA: TGTGCCAGCAGGTGGGACTTGATGCAAGAGACCCAGTACTTC; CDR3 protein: CASRWDLMQETQYF
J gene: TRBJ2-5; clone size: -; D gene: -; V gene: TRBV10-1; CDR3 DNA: TGCGCCAGCAGTAGGGACACGCTGTCCGTGGAGACCCAGTACTTC; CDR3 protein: CASSRDTLSVETQYF
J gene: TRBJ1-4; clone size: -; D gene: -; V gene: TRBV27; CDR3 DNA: TGTGCCAGCAGTGTACAGGGATCTAATGAAAAACTGTTTTTT; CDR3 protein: CASSVQGSNEKLFF
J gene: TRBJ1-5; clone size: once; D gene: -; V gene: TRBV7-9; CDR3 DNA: TGTGCCAGCAGCTTAGCGAGGGCAGGACCCAATCAGCCCCAGCATTTT; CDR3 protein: CASSLARAGPNQPQHF
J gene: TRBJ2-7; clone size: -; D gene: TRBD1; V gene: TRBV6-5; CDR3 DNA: TGTGCCAGCAGACCAACTCCGGGACAGATCTACGAGCAGTACTTC; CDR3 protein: CASRPTPGQIYEQYF
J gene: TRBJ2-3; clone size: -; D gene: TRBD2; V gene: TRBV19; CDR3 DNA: TGTGCCAGTAGTATAGATCTGGACGGGAGGGGCACAGATACGCAGTATTTT; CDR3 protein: CASSIDLDGRGTDTQYF
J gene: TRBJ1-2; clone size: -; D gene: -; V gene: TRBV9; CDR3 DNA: TGTGCCAGCAGCCCACTAGGGGGAGTCTATGGCTACACCTTC; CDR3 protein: CASSPLGGVYGYTF
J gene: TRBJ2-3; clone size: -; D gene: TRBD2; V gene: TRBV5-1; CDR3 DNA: TGCGCCAGCAGCTTGGTGGGACTAGCGGGAGGTTCAGATACGCAGTATTTT; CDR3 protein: CASSLVGLAGGSDTQYF
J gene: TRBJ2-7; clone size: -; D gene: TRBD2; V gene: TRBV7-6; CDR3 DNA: TGTGCCAGCAGCCCGCGGACCATAGCGGGAGGGGCCCGCTACGAGCAGTACTTC; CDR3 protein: CASSPRTIAGGARYEQYF
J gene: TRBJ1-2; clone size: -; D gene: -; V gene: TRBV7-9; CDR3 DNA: TGTGCCAGCAGCTCACCAGGGTTCCATGGCTACACCTTC; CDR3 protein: CASSSPGFHGYTF
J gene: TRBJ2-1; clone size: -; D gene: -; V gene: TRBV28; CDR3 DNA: TGTGCCAGCAAATCAATAGAGTGGACATCCTACAATGAGCAGTTCTTC; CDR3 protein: CASKSIEWTSYNEQFF